Following are 18 T cell receptor beta chains from one sample sequenced in a study of cytomegalovirus exposure and HLA in healthy donors. TCRdb's table, derived via immunoSEQ multiplex PCR, lists solely in-frame clones and lacks some. The sample lists around 220,000 clones; approximately 83% were seen once. The sample was PBMCs. The receptor set was obtained from a woman in her 30s in good health and CMV-seropositive.

This clone was counted between two and nine times. The chain employs TRBV7-6 and TRBJ2-7; 7 bases match TRBD1. The germline V gene encodes CDR1 SGHVS and CDR2 FNYEAQ. The CDR3 has 13 residues. With 4 bases clipped from V and 0 bases from J, the junction kept 0 bases outside the gene matches. CDR3 residues: CASSWDSSYEQYF. DNA of the CDR3: TGTGCCAGCAGCTGGGACAGCTCCTACGAGCAGTACTTC. The full variable domain, in which reference TRBV7-6 and TRBJ2-7 provide the parts outside the CDR3, is GAGVSQSPRYKVTKRGQDVALRCDPISGHVSLYWYRQALGQGPEFLTYFNYEAQQDKSGLPNDRFSAERPEGSISTLTIQRTEQRDSAMYRCASSWDSSYEQYFGPGTRLTVT.

This clone came up many times. V is TRBV7-8 and J is TRBJ1-1, with no clear D. The V end was cut by 1 base, the J end by 0 bases, with 9 bases between. Germline V gene lookup returns CDR1 SGHVS and CDR2 FQNEAQ. The CDR3 spans 15 residues. CDR3 sequence: CASSLGGSMNTEAFF. DNA for the CDR3: TGTGCCAGCAGCTTAGGGGGATCCATGAACACTGAAGCTTTCTTT.

This chain joins TRBV2 and TRBJ2-3; 7 positions agree with TRBD2. The germline V gene encodes CDR1 SNHLY and CDR2 FYNNEI. The CDR3 consists of 14 residues. The trim removed 7 bases at V and 5 bases at J, leaving 9 bases unmatched. The CDR3 sequence is CASNVGGSGDTQYF. CDR3 sequence (DNA): TGTGCCAGCAACGTGGGCGGGAGCGGAGATACGCAGTATTTT.

The chain has TRBV10-3 and TRBJ1-2; a possible D gene is TRBD1 (5 bases). Between the trimmed V and J ends, which lost 10 bases and 5 bases, there was a span of 23 bases. In germline, CDR1 is ENHRY, CDR2 SYGVKD. This CDR3 has 15 residues. The CDR3 DNA follows: TGTGCCACCACGGATACGGGGCAGGGAGAGTATGGCTACACCTTC. It codes for CATTDTGQGEYGYTF.

The gene calls are TRBV4-3 and TRBJ2-7; 8 bases are shared with TRBD2. CDR3 length: 15 amino acids. V was pared by 1 base and J by 2 bases, with 4 bases of the junction left unmatched. Germline loops: CDR1 LGHNA, CDR2 YSLEER. In DNA form, the CDR3 reads TGCGCCAGCAGCCAAGGAACGGGAGGGCCCTACGAGCAGTACTTC. Translation: CASSQGTGGPYEQYF.

The chain has TRBV30 and TRBJ1-1; D gene unclear. V lost 5 bases and J 1 base, leaving 20 bases between the germline ends. The germline gives CDR1 GTSNPN, CDR2 SVGIG (reference sequence). The CDR3 consists of 16 residues. CDR3 DNA sequence: TGTGCCTGGGTCACATACCCTGGGCACAAGAACACTGAAGCTTTCTTT. Its translation: CAWVTYPGHKNTEAFF.

The J gene is TRBJ1-2, the V gene TRBV5-1; D is ambiguous. CDR3 size: 14 residues. The ends were cut back, 7 bases at V and 5 bases at J, with 18 bases in the middle. CDR1 and CDR2 from the germline V gene are SGHRS and YFSETQ. CDR3 coding DNA: TGCGCCAGCGGAACGGGTACAGAGACATATGGCTACACCTTC. Its protein is CASGTGTETYGYTF.

This clone was picked up one time. The chain couples TRBV6-1 to TRBJ2-7; 9 bases match TRBD1. The CDR3 covers 15 residues. Trimming at V came to 6 bases and at J to 2 bases, leaving 8 bases not matched to a gene. Germline V CDR1 and CDR2: MNHNS, SASEGT. CDR3 DNA sequence: TGTGCCAGCAGGGTTGACAGGGGGACGACCTACGAGCAGTACTTC. This codes for CASRVDRGTTYEQYF.

The V and J genes are TRBV5-1 and TRBJ2-2; D is unclear. Per the germline V gene, CDR1 is SGHRS and CDR2 is YFSETQ. The CDR3 sequence is 15 residues long. The V end was cut by 6 bases, the J end by 3 bases, with 15 bases between. The CDR3 DNA follows: TGCGCCAGCACCTTTAAGCCACAGTACACCGGGGAGCTGTTTTTT. It yields the protein CASTFKPQYTGELFF.

This clone was observed a few times. V usage is TRBV29-1 and J usage is TRBJ2-3, with 8 bases identical to TRBD1. Germline lookup yields CDR1 SQVTM and CDR2 ANQGSEA. The CDR3 is 18 amino acids. The trim removed 4 bases at V and 0 bases at J, leaving 15 bases unmatched. The CDR3 region is CSVAPDRVHFSSTDTQYF. In DNA form, the CDR3 reads TGCAGCGTTGCCCCGGACAGGGTCCATTTTTCTAGCACAGATACGCAGTATTTT.

V is TRBV29-1 and J is TRBJ2-5, with TRBD2 identical over 7 bases. The ends lost 5 bases at V and 5 bases at J; junction bases unmatched: 2. The CDR3 is 11 residues long. CDR1 and CDR2 (germline): SQVTM, ANQGSEA. CDR3 coding DNA: TGCAGCGTTACCGGGGGGGAGACCCAGTACTTC. Protein: CSVTGGETQYF.

J is TRBJ2-1 and V is TRBV29-1, with D maybe TRBD2 (6 bases). The CDR3 has 16 residues. Germline V gene lookup returns CDR1 SQVTM and CDR2 ANQGSEA. Trimming shortened V by 3 bases and J by 5 bases, and 20 bases separated the two germline ends. CDR3 nucleotide sequence: TGCAGCGTTGAGAGGCGGGACTTGATAAAAGACAATGAGCAGTTCTTC. It codes for CSVERRDLIKDNEQFF.

The CDR3 region has the DNA TGTGCCAGCAGTAAACACGCGGGAGGGGGCAATGAGCAGTTCTTC. It specifies CASSKHAGGGNEQFF. The chain recombines TRBV27 with TRBJ2-1; the match to TRBD2 covers 9 bases. This CDR3 has 15 residues. Losses at the gene ends were 5 bases for V and 6 bases for J; bases not matched to a gene: 8. The germline CDR1 and CDR2 sequences are MNHEY and SMNVEV (reference sequence).

The chain carries TRBV11-3 and TRBJ1-2, with no clear D. This CDR3 spans 13 amino acids. V was cut by 2 bases and J by 8 bases, with 12 bases left in between. Germline loops: CDR1 SGHNT, CDR2 YENEEA. The CDR3 here is CASSLSLSSGYTF. DNA for the CDR3: TGTGCCAGCAGCTTATCCCTATCTTCGGGCTACACCTTC.

The chain employs TRBV15 and TRBJ2-7; TRBD2 matches at 7 bases. Germline V gene lookup returns CDR1 LNHNV and CDR2 YYDKDF (reference sequence). This CDR3 has 13 residues. V was clipped by 4 bases and J by 1 base; unmatched bases: 1. The CDR3 DNA reads as TGTGCCACCAGCACAGCGGGATCCTACGAGCAGTACTTC. This translates into CATSTAGSYEQYF.

The rearrangement links TRBV5-1 to TRBJ2-3; TRBD2 agrees at 8 bases. Per germline, CDR1 SGHRS and CDR2 YFSETQ. This CDR3 has 15 residues. V shed 0 bases and J 6 bases; nucleotides not matched to a gene: 6. CDR3 amino acids: CASSLGGLERDTQYF. DNA for the CDR3: TGCGCCAGCAGCTTGGGGGGACTAGAGCGGGATACGCAGTATTTT.

V is TRBV11-1 and J is TRBJ2-7; TRBD1 agrees at 9 bases. This CDR3 comprises 15 residues. Germline CDR1 is SGHAT and CDR2 is FQDESV (reference sequence). The J segment lost 3 bases and the V segment lost 2 bases, leaving 5 bases of the junction unmatched. The CDR3 region is CASSLRGDRVYEQYF. The CDR3 DNA reads TGTGCCAGCAGCTTAAGGGGGGACAGGGTCTACGAGCAGTACTTC.

V usage is TRBV2 and J usage is TRBJ1-1; tentative D call: TRBD1 (5 bases). V gave up 6 bases and J gave up 2 bases, with 10 bases separating them. Germline CDR1 reads SNHLY; CDR2 reads FYNNEI. This CDR3 has 13 residues. Here the CDR3 reads CASRRQSNTEAFF. Written as DNA, the CDR3 is TGTGCCAGCAGAAGACAGAGCAACACTGAAGCTTTCTTT.